This T cell receptor (beta chain) was sequenced in a study of T cells in Graves' hyperthyroidism and ophthalmopathy (dated by TCRdb to between 2018 and 2020). Describing the broader study: Peripheral blood samples were taken at initial diagnosis, before any treatment was given. To identify TCR V-J signatures that set the groups apart, the researchers used a discovery cohort of 100 patients, made up of about 44 with Graves' ophthalmopathy and 57 with stable Graves' hyperthyroidism. Whether ophthalmopathy could be predicted prospectively was tested in an independent validation cohort made up of 18 to 20 hyperthyroidism patients plus 17 patients who later progressed to ophthalmopathy. The 75 to 100 discovery patients were divided at random into training and test sets in a 7:3 ratio. Thyroid tissue and blood T-cell repertoires from six Graves' hyperthyroidism patients were also compared in the study. After blood sampling, hyperthyroidism patients were treated with methimazole at a starting dose of 30 mg daily, and ophthalmopathy patients were treated with high-dose intravenous methylprednisolone. The paper describes TCR Vbeta CDR3 sequencing of around 140 peripheral blood samples, made up of 43 ophthalmopathy patients, around 78 hyperthyroidism patients and 17 progressor patients. Beyond this particular receptor, the publication reports: A model built on a 13 V-J signature distinguished ophthalmopathy from stable hyperthyroidism, reaching approximately 89% sensitivity and around 81% specificity in cross-validation and 80%/75% in testing. No statistical method was used to fix the sample size in advance, and group allocation was not hidden from the investigators. During validation, the model predicted progression to ophthalmopathy a median of roughly six months ahead of onset, with almost 71% sensitivity and 72% to 80% specificity. Most expanded thyroid clonotypes (frequency above 0.001) were also found in blood, which suggests that blood repertoires may mirror thyroid immune responses.

TCR beta CDR3 regions were amplified from RNA transcripts. A first-round RT-PCR of the TCR CDR3 used the HTBI primer set with the Qiagen OneStep RT-PCR kit. The libraries were constructed in a second round of multiplex PCR and then size-selected and purified. Paired-end sequencing of the libraries was performed with 100 bp reads on an Illumina HiSeq2000. Per the authors' processing: SOAPnuke was used to process the raw data, throwing out any read that contained adapters or uncalled bases, had a mean Phred below 15, or lacked an exact constant-primer or identifier match. COPE v1.2.5 was used to merge the high-quality paired reads, and each unique nucleotide sequence was defined as a clonotype. MiTCR v1.1 was used to align the clonotypes against IMGT TRBV, TRBD and TRBJ reference segments. The analysis was restricted to V-J combinations with a frequency above 0.0001, which together covered just over 98% of the repertoires. The TCS score was defined as F50 (clonal expansion) divided by E x V (chaos), with BLOSUM62-based TCRdist calculated between CDR3 peptides within each V-J. Welch's t-statistics and random forest reduced around 510 V-J features to 10 to 15, which were used in a naive Bayes classifier (R e1071). TCRdb itself trimmed the public reads at Q25 with fastp, ran MiXCR and retained productive beta chains. Rows merge per CDR3 protein into single entries with the most common DNA and genes. The V and J calls were not made by the authors but by TCRdb's processing. The sample contains 600,000 to 850,000 distinct CDR3 sequences, 18% of them found a single time. The ten largest clones add up to around 15% of the sample.

V is clipped by 6 bases and J by 11 bases, and the sequence between their germline boundaries is 20 bases long. The germline V gene (reference sequence) provides CDR1 DFQATT and CDR2 SNEGSKA. The CDR3, cysteine through phenylalanine, is 13 amino acids long. Only CDR3 DNA remains: 39 bases, in frame from the first base. Hyperthyroidism patients were newly diagnosed, with disease duration under 2 months, and aged 18 to 65 years. Exclusion was applied to patients with uncontrolled infections, other autoimmune diseases, pregnancy or lactation. Clinical symptoms, serum thyroxine and TRAb, thyroid ultrasound, and orbital computed tomography formed the basis for the diagnoses. Blood from progressor patients was collected at the time of first diagnosis with hyperthyroidism, before any ophthalmopathy symptoms had appeared. PBMCs were isolated from about 9 ml of fresh peripheral blood by Ficoll-Paque density gradient centrifugation. Progressor patients were defined as those initially diagnosed with Graves' hyperthyroidism in whom ophthalmopathy developed during follow-up. Trizol reagent was used to extract total RNA, and RNA quality was then checked on an Agilent 2100 Bioanalyzer.

This clonotype occurred many times. What antigen it recognizes has not been identified. Base-call qualities are not available, and no considerably larger clone is one nucleotide away. The TCR was taken from a woman between 45 and 65 years old with Graves' hyperthyroidism that later progressed to Graves' ophthalmopathy. The chain was built from TRBV20-1 and TRBJ1-5; the D gene cannot be resolved reliably. Sample: blood. CDR3 reads: CSAQPGPGRTQHF. In nucleotide form, the sequence is TGCAGTGCCCAGCCCGGGCCGGGAAGGACCCAGCATTTT.